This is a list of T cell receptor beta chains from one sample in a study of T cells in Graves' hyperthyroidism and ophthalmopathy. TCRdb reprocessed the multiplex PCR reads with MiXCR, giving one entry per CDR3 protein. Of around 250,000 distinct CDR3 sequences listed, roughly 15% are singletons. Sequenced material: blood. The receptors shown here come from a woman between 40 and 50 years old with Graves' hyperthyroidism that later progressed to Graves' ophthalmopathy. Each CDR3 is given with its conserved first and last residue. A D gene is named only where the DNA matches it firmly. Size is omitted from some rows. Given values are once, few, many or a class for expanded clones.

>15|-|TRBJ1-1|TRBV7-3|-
TGTGCCAGCAGCTTAAGGTCCCAGATGAACACTGAAGCTTTCTTT
CASSLRSQMNTEAFF
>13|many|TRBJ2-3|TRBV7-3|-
TGTGCCAGCAGCTTAAAGAACACAGATACGCAGTATTTT
CASSLKNTDTQYF
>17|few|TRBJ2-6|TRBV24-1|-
TGTGCCACCAGTGATTTAAATAAGAACTCTGGGGCCAACGTCCTGACTTTC
CATSDLNKNSGANVLTF
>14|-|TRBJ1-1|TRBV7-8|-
TGTGCCAGCAGCCCAGGAGAGCAGAACACTGAAGCTTTCTTT
CASSPGEQNTEAFF
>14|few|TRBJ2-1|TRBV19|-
TGTGCCAGTAGCCGCCGGGGACTCCTAAATGAGCAGTTCTTC
CASSRRGLLNEQFF
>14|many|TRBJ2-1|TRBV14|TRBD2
TGTGCCAGCAGCCCGAGGACTAGGGGCAATGAGCAGTTCTTC
CASSPRTRGNEQFF
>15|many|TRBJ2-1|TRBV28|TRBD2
TGTGCCAGCAGTTTGGTTAGCGGGAGACCCAATGAGCAGTTCTTC
CASSLVSGRPNEQFF
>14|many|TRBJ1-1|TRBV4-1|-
TGCGCCAGCAGCCAAGGAGGTTGGAACACTGAAGCTTTCTTT
CASSQGGWNTEAFF
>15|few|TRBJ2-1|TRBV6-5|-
TGTGCCAGCAGTTACAGAGACAGCTCCTACAATGAGCAGATCTTC
CASSYRDSSYNEQIF
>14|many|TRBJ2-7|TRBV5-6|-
TGTGCCAGCAGAGGGCAGGGGCTTCACTACGAGCAGTACTTC
CASRGQGLHYEQYF
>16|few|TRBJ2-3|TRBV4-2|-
TGTGCCAGCAGCCAAGATTTCCTCCGGGAGACAGATACGCAGTATTTT
CASSQDFLRETDTQYF
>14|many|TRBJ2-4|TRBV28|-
TGTGCCAGCAGTTTCGGGATCGAATTAAACATTCAGTACTTC
CASSFGIELNIQYF
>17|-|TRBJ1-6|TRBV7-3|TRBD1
TGTGCCAGCAGCCCCGGACAGGGTGAAGGAGGTAATTCACCCCTCCACTTT
CASSPGQGEGGNSPLHF
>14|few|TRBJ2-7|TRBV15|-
TGTGCCACCAGCAGAGGCGGGGATGGATACGAGCAGTACTTC
CATSRGGDGYEQYF
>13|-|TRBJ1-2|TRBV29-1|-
TGCAGCGTTGACATAGATTATAACTATGGCTACACCTTC
CSVDIDYNYGYTF
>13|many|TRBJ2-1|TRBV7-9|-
TGTGCCAGCAGCTTAGGGGGCCAGGGAAAGCAGTTCTTC
CASSLGGQGKQFF
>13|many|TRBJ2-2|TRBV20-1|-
TGCAGTGCCTCGACCAGGGACACCGGGGAGCTGTTTTTT
CSASTRDTGELFF
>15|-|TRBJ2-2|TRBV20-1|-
TGCAGTGCTGAACCGTCCGGGGTGGGGACCGGGGAGCCGTTTTTT
CSAEPSGVGTGEPFF
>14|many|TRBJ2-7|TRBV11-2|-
TGTGCCAGCAGCTTGACGGACAGCTCGTACGAGCAGTACTTC
CASSLTDSSYEQYF
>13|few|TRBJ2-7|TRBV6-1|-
TGTGCCAGCCGCTCCTCACAGAACTACGAGCAGTACTTC
CASRSSQNYEQYF
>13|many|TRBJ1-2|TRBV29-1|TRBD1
TGCAGCGCAGGGACAGGTCGTAACTATGGCTACACCTTC
CSAGTGRNYGYTF
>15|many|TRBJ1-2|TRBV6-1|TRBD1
TGTGCCTCTACTTCGCGGACAGGGAGAAACTATGGCTACACCTTC
CASTSRTGRNYGYTF
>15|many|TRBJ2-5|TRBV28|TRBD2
TGTGCCAGCAGTTCCCGATGGGGCCGGGGGGGCACCCAGTACTTC
CASSSRWGRGGTQYF
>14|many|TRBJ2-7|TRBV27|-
TGTGCCAGCAGTTTATTTTTATCTTCCTACGAGCAGTACTTC
CASSLFLSSYEQYF
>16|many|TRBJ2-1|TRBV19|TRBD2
TGTGCCAGTAGTCGCCGGCTGGTAGCGGGAGGCGATGAGCAGTTCTTC
CASSRRLVAGGDEQFF
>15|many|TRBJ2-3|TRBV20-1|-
TGCAGTGCTGCCAGCGGCCACATAGGCACAGATACGCAGTATTTT
CSAASGHIGTDTQYF
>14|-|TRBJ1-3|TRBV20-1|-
TGCAGTGCCCCCCCTGCTTTTGCTGGAAACACCATATATTTT
CSAPPAFAGNTIYF
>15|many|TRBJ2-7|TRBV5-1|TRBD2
TGCGCCAGCAGTACCGGGACTAGCGGGGTCTACGAGCAGTACTTC
CASSTGTSGVYEQYF
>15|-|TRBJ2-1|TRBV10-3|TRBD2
TGTGCCATCAGCCAGACTAGCGTCTCCTACAATGAGCAGTTCTTC
CAISQTSVSYNEQFF
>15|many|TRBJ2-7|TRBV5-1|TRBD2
TGCGCCAGCAGCATCCGACTAGCTAACAACTACGAGCAGTACTTC
CASSIRLANNYEQYF
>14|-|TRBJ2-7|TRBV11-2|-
TGTGCCAGCAGCCCGGGACACCCAGCCTACGAGCAGTACTTC
CASSPGHPAYEQYF
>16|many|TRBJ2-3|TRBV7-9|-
TGTGCCAGCAGCTTGACTATAAGGAGTGGCACAGATACGCAGTATTTT
CASSLTIRSGTDTQYF
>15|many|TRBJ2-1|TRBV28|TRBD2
TGTGCCAGCAGTCAAGGGACTAGCGGGATCACTGAGCAGTTCTTC
CASSQGTSGITEQFF
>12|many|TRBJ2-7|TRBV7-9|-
TGTGCCAGCAGCTTAGAGGGGATCGAGCAGTACTTC
CASSLEGIEQYF
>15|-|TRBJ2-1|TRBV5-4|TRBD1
TGTGCCAGCAGCATAGGACAGGGCTCCTACAATGAGCAGTTCTTC
CASSIGQGSYNEQFF
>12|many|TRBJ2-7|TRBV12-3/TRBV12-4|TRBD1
TGTGCCAGCACCGACAGGGCCGGCGAGCAGTACTTC
CASTDRAGEQYF
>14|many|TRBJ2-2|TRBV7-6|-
TGTGCCAGCAGCGCAGGGATTTCCCCCGGGGAGCTGTTTTTT
CASSAGISPGELFF
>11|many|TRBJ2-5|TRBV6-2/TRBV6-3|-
TGTGCCAGCAGTTACTCGGAGACCCAGTACTTC
CASSYSETQYF
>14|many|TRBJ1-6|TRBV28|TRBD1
TGTGCCAGCAGTTTGGGGCCGACAGGGTCACCCCTCCACTTT
CASSLGPTGSPLHF
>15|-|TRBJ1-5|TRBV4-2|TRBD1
TGTGCCAGCAGCCCTGGACAGGCTATTTCGAGGCCCCAGCATTTT
CASSPGQAISRPQHF
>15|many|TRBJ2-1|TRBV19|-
TGTGCCAGTAGCCCTTCGACTAGCTCCTACAATGAGCAGTTCTTC
CASSPSTSSYNEQFF
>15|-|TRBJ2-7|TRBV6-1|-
TGTGCCAGCAGTGACGAATTTATCAGATACTACGAGCAGTACTTC
CASSDEFIRYYEQYF
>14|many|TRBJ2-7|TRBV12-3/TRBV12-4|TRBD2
TGTGCCAGCAGACCGAGCGGGAGGGCTTTTGAGCAGTACTTC
CASRPSGRAFEQYF
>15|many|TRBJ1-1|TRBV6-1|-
TGTGCCAGCAGTGACCGGGACACGACGAACACTGAAGCTTTCTTT
CASSDRDTTNTEAFF
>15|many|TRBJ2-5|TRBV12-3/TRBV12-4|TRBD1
TGTGCCAGCAGTCCACCGGGACAGGGACAAGAGACCCAGTACTTC
CASSPPGQGQETQYF
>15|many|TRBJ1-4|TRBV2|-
TGTGCCAGCAGTGAAGCCGGTACCCTGAGTGAAAAACTGTTTTTT
CASSEAGTLSEKLFF
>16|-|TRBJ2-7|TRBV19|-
TGTGCCAGTAGTATAGTACCCGCATCCAAGTCCTACGAGCAGTACTTC
CASSIVPASKSYEQYF
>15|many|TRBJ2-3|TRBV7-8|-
TGTGCCAGCAGCTTAGTGCTATATGTCACAGATACGCAGTATTTT
CASSLVLYVTDTQYF
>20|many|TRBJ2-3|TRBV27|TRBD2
TGTGCCAGCAGTTCTCCGCGGGGGGGCCGGCTAGCGGGAGTGGCAGATACGCAGTATTTT
CASSSPRGGRLAGVADTQYF
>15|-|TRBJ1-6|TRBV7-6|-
TGTGCCAGCAGCCAAGGGCAGGGTGATAATTCACCCCCCCACTTT
CASSQGQGDNSPPHF
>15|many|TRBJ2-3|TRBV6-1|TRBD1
TGTGCCAGCAGTGAAGGACAGGGCGTGACAGATACGCAGTATTTT
CASSEGQGVTDTQYF
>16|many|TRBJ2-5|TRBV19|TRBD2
TGTGCCAGTAGGCGCCTTAGCGGGAGAGATCAAGAGACCCAGTACTTC
CASRRLSGRDQETQYF
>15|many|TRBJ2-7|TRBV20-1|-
TGCAGTGCTAGGGTCGCCGGGACTGGTAACTACGAGCAGTACTTC
CSARVAGTGNYEQYF
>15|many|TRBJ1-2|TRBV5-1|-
TGCGCCAGCAGCCCGATGAGGGGCCGGGACTATGGCTACACCTTC
CASSPMRGRDYGYTF
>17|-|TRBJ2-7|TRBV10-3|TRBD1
TGTGCCATCAAGGGAGGAGTTCGGGACAGGAGAACCTACGAGCAGTACTTC
CAIKGGVRDRRTYEQYF